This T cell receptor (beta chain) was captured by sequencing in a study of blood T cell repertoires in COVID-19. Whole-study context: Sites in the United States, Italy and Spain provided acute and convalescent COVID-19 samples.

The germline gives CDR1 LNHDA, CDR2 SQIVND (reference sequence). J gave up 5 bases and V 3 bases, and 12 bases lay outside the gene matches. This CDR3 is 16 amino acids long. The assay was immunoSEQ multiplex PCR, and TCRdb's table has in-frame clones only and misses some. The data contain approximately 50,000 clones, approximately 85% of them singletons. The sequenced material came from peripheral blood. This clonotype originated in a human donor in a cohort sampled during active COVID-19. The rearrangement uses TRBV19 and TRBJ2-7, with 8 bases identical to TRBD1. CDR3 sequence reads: CASSILSGQGRNEQYF. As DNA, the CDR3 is TGTGCCAGTAGTATTCTCTCCGGACAGGGACGAAACGAGCAGTACTTC. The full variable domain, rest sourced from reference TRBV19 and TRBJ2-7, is DGGITQSPKYLFRKEGQNVTLSCEQNLNHDAMYWYRQDPGQGLRLIYYSQIVNDFQKGDIAEGYSVSREKKESFPLTVTSAQKNPTAFYLCASSILSGQGRNEQYFGPGTRLTVT.